A selection of T cell receptor beta chains follows, all from one sample in a study of CD8 T cells in ankylosing spondylitis. One entry per CDR3 protein results from TCRdb running MiXCR on the 5' RACE reads. The sample consists of more than 400,000 distinct CDR3 sequences, 5.3% of them appearing once. Material: blood, either unsorted or a sorted T cell fraction (not recorded which). The receptors come from a male donor with ankylosing spondylitis. Each CDR3 is given with its conserved first and last residue. Fields, in order: D gene, V gene, J gene, clone size, CDR3 protein, CDR3 DNA. The D gene is left open where the match is weak. Some rows mark clone size as missing; the rest say once, few, many or name a class of expanded clone.

.	TRBV20-1	TRBJ2-7	many	CTVGRDMDSYEQYF	TGCACTGTGGGTCGGGACATGGACTCCTACGAGCAGTACTTC
TRBD1	TRBV28	TRBJ2-5	.	CASSLGDRAWETQYF	TGTGCCAGCAGTTTGGGAGACAGGGCTTGGGAGACCCAGTACTTC
TRBD1	TRBV7-2	TRBJ2-5	many	CASRQFRGPGETQYF	TGTGCCAGCAGACAGTTCAGGGGGCCCGGAGAGACCCAGTACTTC
TRBD1	TRBV11-2	TRBJ2-1	many	CASSLDRDTGDEQFF	TGTGCCAGCAGCTTAGATCGGGACACAGGGGATGAGCAGTTCTTC
.	TRBV7-8	TRBJ2-1	many	CASSLSRVRSSYNEQFF	TGTGCCAGCAGCTTATCTCGGGTAAGGAGCTCCTACAATGAGCAGTTCTTC
.	TRBV20-1	TRBJ2-7	many	CSARGLIYEQYF	TGCAGTGCTAGAGGACTAATCTACGAGCAGTACTTC
.	TRBV4-3	TRBJ2-7	many	CASSQKGGPYEQYF	TGCGCCAGCAGCCAGAAGGGTGGTCCCTACGAGCAGTACTTC
.	TRBV11-1	TRBJ2-3	many	CASSSRGTSVKPTDTQYF	TGTGCCAGCAGCTCTCGGGGCACTAGTGTGAAACCCACAGATACGCAGTATTTT
.	TRBV7-8	TRBJ1-2	many	CASSLSFFSRNGYTF	TGTGCCAGCAGCTTATCATTCTTTTCGAGGAATGGCTACACCTTC
.	TRBV5-1	TRBJ1-4	many	CASSLDSYRNEKLFF	TGCGCCAGCAGCTTGGATTCCTACAGGAATGAAAAACTGTTTTTT
.	TRBV18	TRBJ2-3	many	CASSPSMVSTDTQYF	TGTGCCAGCTCACCATCTATGGTTAGCACAGATACGCAGTATTTT
.	TRBV4-3	TRBJ2-7	.	CASSQGREGAYEQYF	TGCGCCAGCAGCCAAGGTAGGGAAGGAGCTTACGAGCAGTACTTC
.	TRBV29-1	TRBJ1-2	many	CSASMLGLRDYGYTF	TGCAGCGCCTCTATGTTAGGGCTCAGGGACTATGGCTACACCTTC
.	TRBV6-2/TRBV6-3	TRBJ2-2	many	CASKGAGIWTGELFF	TGTGCCAGCAAAGGGGCTGGAATCTGGACCGGGGAGCTGTTTTTT
.	TRBV10-3	TRBJ2-5	many	CAISDLGHQGETQYF	TGTGCCATCAGTGATCTGGGGCACCAGGGGGAGACCCAGTACTTC
TRBD2	TRBV4-2	TRBJ2-5	few	CASSQASGLAGEPRRQETQYF	TGTGCCAGCAGCCAAGCCTCGGGACTAGCGGGGGAGCCCCGGCGTCAAGAGACCCAGTACTTC
TRBD2	TRBV20-1	TRBJ2-3	many	CSARGLAGGTDTQYF	TGCAGTGCTAGAGGTTTAGCGGGGGGCACAGATACGCAGTATTTT
TRBD1	TRBV20-1	TRBJ2-7	many	CSASSGQIYEQYF	TGCAGTGCTAGTTCGGGACAGATATACGAGCAGTACTTC
TRBD1	TRBV7-9	TRBJ1-2	many	CASSLSTGQGLNYGYTF	TGTGCCAGCAGCTTATCGACGGGACAGGGCTTGAACTATGGCTACACCTTC
.	TRBV20-1	TRBJ1-6	.	CSASSDSNSPLHF	TGCAGTGCTAGTTCGGACAGTAATTCACCCCTCCACTTT